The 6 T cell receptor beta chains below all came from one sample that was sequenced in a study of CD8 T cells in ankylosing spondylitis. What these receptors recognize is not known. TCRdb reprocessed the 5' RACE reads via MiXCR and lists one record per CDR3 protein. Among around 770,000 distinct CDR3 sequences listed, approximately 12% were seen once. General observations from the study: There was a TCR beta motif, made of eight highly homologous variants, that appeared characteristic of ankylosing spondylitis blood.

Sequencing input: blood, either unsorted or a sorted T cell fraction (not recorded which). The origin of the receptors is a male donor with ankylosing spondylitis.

CDR3 sequence: CASSSLGVMNTEAFF. For the CDR3, the DNA is TGTGCCAGCAGCTCCTTGGGGGTGATGAACACTGAAGCTTTCTTT. The gene calls are TRBV7-2 and TRBJ1-1, with D perhaps TRBD1 (5 bases). The V and J ends lost 4 bases and 0 bases respectively, with 12 bases between them. Germline-derived CDR1 and CDR2 are SGHTA and FQGNSA. There are 15 residues in the CDR3.

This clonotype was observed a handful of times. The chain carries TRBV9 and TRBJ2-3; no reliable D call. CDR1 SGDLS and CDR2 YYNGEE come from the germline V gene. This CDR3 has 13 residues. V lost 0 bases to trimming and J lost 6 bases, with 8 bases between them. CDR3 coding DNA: TGTGCCAGCAGCGTAGAAATTGGGGATACGCAGTATTTT. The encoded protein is CASSVEIGDTQYF.

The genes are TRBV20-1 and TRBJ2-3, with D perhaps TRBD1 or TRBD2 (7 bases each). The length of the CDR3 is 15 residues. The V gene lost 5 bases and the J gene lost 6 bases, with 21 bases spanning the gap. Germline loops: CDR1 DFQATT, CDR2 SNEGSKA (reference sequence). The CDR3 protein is CSAWLETGRVDTQYF. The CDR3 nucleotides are TGCAGTGCTTGGTTGGAGACAGGGAGGGTGGATACGCAGTATTTT.

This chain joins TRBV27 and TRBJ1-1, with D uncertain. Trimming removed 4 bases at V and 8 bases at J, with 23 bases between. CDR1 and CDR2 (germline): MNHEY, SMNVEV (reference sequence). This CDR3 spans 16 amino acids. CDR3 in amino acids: CASSSPTAAKWREAFF. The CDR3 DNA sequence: TGTGCCAGCAGTTCCCCCACCGCAGCTAAATGGAGGGAAGCTTTCTTT.

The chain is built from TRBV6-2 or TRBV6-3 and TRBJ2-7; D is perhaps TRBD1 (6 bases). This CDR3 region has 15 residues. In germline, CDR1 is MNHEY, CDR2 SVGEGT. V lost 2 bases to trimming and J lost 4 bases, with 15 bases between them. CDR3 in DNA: TGTGCCAGCAGTTACCCACAGGGTCGAGGGTACGAGCAGTACTTC. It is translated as CASSYPQGRGYEQYF.

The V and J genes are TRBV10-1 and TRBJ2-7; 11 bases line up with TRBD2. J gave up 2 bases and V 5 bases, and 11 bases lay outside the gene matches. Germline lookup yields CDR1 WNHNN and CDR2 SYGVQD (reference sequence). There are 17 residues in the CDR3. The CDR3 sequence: CASSPPGTSGQTYEQYF. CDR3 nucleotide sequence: TGCGCCAGCAGTCCTCCCGGGACTAGCGGACAAACCTACGAGCAGTACTTC.